The table lists the clone carrying this T cell receptor beta chain with a count of one. The CDR3 covers 15 residues. The germline gives CDR1 MNHEY, CDR2 SVGAGI. V trimming: 7 bases; J trimming: 1 base; junction bases outside the gene matches: 6. In the authors' workflow: Reference gene primer amplification gave nucleated cell count estimates. Assay used: immunoSEQ multiplex PCR; TCRdb lists only in-frame clones, some missing. That table supplies the V and J calls and clone size; D and trimming were determined from the DNA. The sample lists about 380,000 clones; more than 75% were seen once. Categorization into cohorts depended on clinical history that participants reported. Recovered participants had two consecutive negative NP/OP PCR tests, healthcare professional clearance, or symptom resolution. The data derive from a study of blood T cell repertoires in COVID-19. Whole-study context: Collection of acute and convalescent COVID-19 samples took place in the United States, Italy and Spain.

The chain links TRBV6-5 to TRBJ2-1, with 8 positions matching TRBD2. This sequence originates from a woman aged 18-29 years who had recovered from COVID-19. Sequenced material: PBMCs or T cells enriched from blood (not recorded which). In DNA, the CDR3 is TGTGCCAGCACCCGGGGGGGCCAATCCTACAATGAGCAGTTCTTC. Encoded protein: CASTRGGQSYNEQFF.